The 29 T cell receptor beta chains reported below all come from one sample, sequenced in a study of T cell responses to AZD1222 COVID-19 vaccine. Sequencing used immunoSEQ multiplex PCR; TCRdb keeps in-frame clones, though not all of them. The profile covers approximately 190,000 clones, with 87% appearing a single time and approximately 2.7% taken by the ten largest. Sequencing used peripheral blood, obtained on day 0 of MenACWY control vaccination. These receptors all stem from an adult in good health.

The chain is built from TRBV25-1 and TRBJ2-7, with D possibly being TRBD2 (5 bases). This CDR3 spans 16 amino acids. V shed 2 bases and J shed 0 bases, with 14 bases lying between them. From germline, CDR1 is MGHDK and CDR2 SYGVNS. The CDR3 sequence is CASSERTGMGSYEQYF. The CDR3, as DNA: TGTGCCAGCAGTGAACGGACGGGGATGGGCTCCTACGAGCAGTACTTC.

This clone was seen a few times. The chain has TRBV19 and TRBJ1-2, with 10 bases aligning to TRBD1. The CDR3 sequence is 15 residues long. With 3 bases clipped from V and 6 bases from J, the junction kept 7 bases outside the gene matches. Germline V gives CDR1 LNHDA, CDR2 SQIVND (reference sequence). Here the CDR3 DNA reads TGTGCCAGTAGTATCGCCGGACAGGGGGTGGATGGCTACACCTTC. Its translation: CASSIAGQGVDGYTF.

The chain combines TRBV28 with TRBJ2-7, with TRBD2 identical over 7 bases. V was clipped by 7 bases and J by 4 bases; unmatched bases: 10. CDR1 is MDHEN, CDR2 SYDVKM, per germline. The CDR3 has 14 amino acids. The CDR3 region has the DNA TGTGCCAGCAAAACGGGCGGGAGTGGGTACGAGCAGTACTTC. It is translated as CASKTGGSGYEQYF.

The chain carries TRBV7-2 and TRBJ2-7, with unresolved D. This CDR3 spans 14 amino acids. The V end was cut by 1 base, the J end by 0 bases, with 7 bases between. Germline CDR1 and CDR2: SGHTA and FQGNSA. The CDR3 DNA reads TGTGCCAGCAGCTTAGTCGGAAGCTCCTACGAGCAGTACTTC. It encodes CASSLVGSSYEQYF. Complete variable domain (other parts from reference TRBV7-2 and TRBJ2-7): GAGVSQSPSNKVTEKGKDVELRCDPISGHTALYWYRQSLGQGLEFLIYFQGNSAPDKSGLPSDRFSAERTGGSVSTLTIQRTQQEDSAVYLCASSLVGSSYEQYFGPGTRLTVT.

The V gene is TRBV6-2 or TRBV6-3, the J gene TRBJ1-5, with 8 positions matching TRBD1. Germline trimming cut 5 bases from V and 4 bases from J; bases unmatched to any gene: 7. CDR1 MNHEY and CDR2 SVGEGT come from the germline V gene. This CDR3 is 15 amino acids long. CDR3: CASSRQGILNQPQHF. In nucleotides, the CDR3 is TGTGCCAGCAGTCGACAGGGGATATTAAATCAGCCCCAGCATTTT.

V is TRBV5-1 and J is TRBJ2-7; 7 bases agree with TRBD1. CDR3 length: 13 amino acids. CDR1 is SGHRS, CDR2 YFSETQ, per germline. The trim removed 4 bases at V and 2 bases at J, leaving 3 bases unmatched. CDR3: CASSVDRTYEQYF. CDR3 DNA: TGCGCCAGCAGCGTGGACAGGACCTACGAGCAGTACTTC.

V gene TRBV2 combines with J gene TRBJ1-5, with TRBD1 as a possible D gene (6 bases). The CDR3 consists of 15 residues. With 7 bases removed from V and 1 base from J, the gap between germline ends came to 14 bases. Germline V gene sequence: CDR1 SNHLY, CDR2 FYNNEI. CDR3 DNA sequence: TGTGCCAGCAAAGGGGGTTCAATGAGCAATCAGCCCCAGCATTTT. Translated, it gives CASKGGSMSNQPQHF.

The V and J genes are TRBV4-2 and TRBJ2-7; 8 nucleotides line up with TRBD2. J gave up 3 bases and V 3 bases, and 7 bases lay outside the gene matches. The CDR3 covers 15 residues. The germline V gene has CDR1 LGHNA and CDR2 YNFKEQ. CDR3 nucleotides: TGTGCCAGCAGCCAGAGGGGCGGGGGGTTCTACGAGCAGTACTTC. It specifies CASSQRGGGFYEQYF.

This sequence joins TRBV5-6 and TRBJ1-3; 8 positions match TRBD1. This CDR3 comprises 18 residues. Germline V gene data show CDR1 as SGHDT and CDR2 as YYEEEE. Unmatched junction bases numbered 13, after V lost 4 bases and J lost 1 base. This chain's CDR3 is CASSPRTGKIFSGNTIYF. In DNA, the CDR3 is TGTGCCAGCAGCCCACGGACAGGGAAAATTTTTTCTGGAAACACCATATATTTT.

Here the CDR3 reads CASSLQGRSMNTEAFF. The CDR3 DNA reads TGTGCCAGCAGCTTGCAGGGTCGGTCCATGAACACTGAAGCTTTCTTT. The rearrangement links TRBV7-3 to TRBJ1-1, with D perhaps TRBD1 (5 bases). This CDR3 comprises 16 residues. Germline V gene data show CDR1 as SGHTA and CDR2 as FQGTGA. V was shortened by 3 bases and J by 0 bases, with 14 bases between the two germline ends. The variable domain in full, completed from reference TRBV7-3 and TRBJ1-1, reads GAGVSQTPSNKVTEKGKYVELRCDPISGHTALYWYRQSLGQGPEFLIYFQGTGAADDSGLPNDRFFAVRPEGSVSTLKIQRTERGDSAVYLCASSLQGRSMNTEAFFGQGTRLTVV.

The chain couples TRBV6-4 to TRBJ1-5; D remains ambiguous. This CDR3 is built from 16 residues. V shed 3 bases and J shed 7 bases, with 19 bases lying between them. The germline V gene has CDR1 MRHNA and CDR2 SNTAGT. The DNA for the CDR3 is TGTGCCAGCAGTGATTCTCCTAGGGCTACTAGACAGCCCCAGCATTTT. Translated, it gives CASSDSPRATRQPQHF.

This rearrangement joins TRBV30 to TRBJ1-1; tentatively, D is TRBD1 (5 bases). Germline assignment: CDR1 GTSNPN and CDR2 SVGIG (reference sequence). Between the trimmed V and J ends, which lost 0 bases and 0 bases, there was a span of 8 bases. The CDR3 length is 14 residues. The CDR3 spells CAWSVKTVNTEAFF. CDR3 sequence (DNA): TGTGCCTGGAGTGTGAAGACAGTGAACACTGAAGCTTTCTTT. The variable domain in full, with the rest retrieved from reference TRBV30 and TRBJ1-1, is SQTIHQWPATLVQPVGSPLSLECTVEGTSNPNLYWYRQAAGRGLQLLFYSVGIGQISSEVPQNLSASRPQDRQFILSSKKLLLSDSGFYLCAWSVKTVNTEAFFGQGTRLTVV.

The chain couples TRBV28 to TRBJ2-5; possibly TRBD2 for D (6 bases). Trimming shortened V by 3 bases and J by 4 bases, and 12 bases separated the two germline ends. This CDR3 spans 14 amino acids. Germline V gives CDR1 MDHEN, CDR2 SYDVKM. The CDR3 is CASSFLLGGETQYF. DNA for the CDR3: TGTGCCAGCAGTTTCTTACTGGGGGGAGAGACCCAGTACTTC.

V is TRBV11-3 and J is TRBJ2-7, with D uncertain. V gave up 1 base and J gave up 6 bases, with 13 bases separating them. Germline V gene data show CDR1 as SGHNT and CDR2 as YENEEA. CDR3 length: 14 residues. CDR3 DNA: TGTGCCAGCAGCTTAGGCAGGAATTCGGCCGAGCAGTACTTC. It codes for CASSLGRNSAEQYF.

The gene calls are TRBV28 and TRBJ2-3, with 15 bases that match TRBD2. V lost 3 bases, J lost 6 bases, and 4 bases stayed unmatched. This CDR3 is 16 amino acids long. The germline V gene encodes CDR1 MDHEN and CDR2 SYDVKM. CDR3 sequence (DNA): TGTGCCAGCAGTTTGGGACTAGCGGGGGGTTTGGATACGCAGTATTTT. Translating gives CASSLGLAGGLDTQYF. The entire variable domain, with the rest obtained from reference TRBV28 and TRBJ2-3, is as follows: DVKVTQSSRYLVKRTGEKVFLECVQDMDHENMFWYRQDPGLGLRLIYFSYDVKMKEKGDIPEGYSVSREKKERFSLILESASTNQTSMYLCASSLGLAGGLDTQYFGPGTRLTVL.

The V gene is TRBV29-1, the J gene TRBJ2-6; 9 nucleotides match TRBD1. Germline V CDR1 and CDR2: SQVTM, ANQGSEA. There are 15 residues in the CDR3. V dropped 4 bases and J dropped 4; count of bases not matched to a gene: 5. The CDR3 region has the DNA TGCAGCGTTGGGACAGGGGTAGCAGGGGCCAACGTCCTGACTTTC. Amino acid sequence: CSVGTGVAGANVLTF.

The rearrangement links TRBV11-2 to TRBJ1-1; unclear D gene. Germline CDR1 SGHAT, CDR2 FQNNGV. The CDR3 covers 15 residues. V was trimmed by 5 bases and J by 5 bases, leaving 18 bases between them. CDR3 sequence: CASSQVGRTETEAFF. CDR3 nucleotide sequence: TGTGCCAGCAGCCAGGTCGGTAGGACGGAAACTGAAGCTTTCTTT. Based on the CDR3 plus reference TRBV11-2 and TRBJ1-1, the full variable domain is EAGVAQSPRYKIIEKRQSVAFWCNPISGHATLYWYQQILGQGPKLLIQFQNNGVVDDSQLPKDRFSAERLKGVDSTLKIQPAKLEDSAVYLCASSQVGRTETEAFFGQGTRLTVV.

On this clone: Relative to the germline gene, one junction end is altered; a read error may explain this. This chain joins TRBV7-7 and TRBJ2-5; TRBD1 matches 9 bases. Germline CDR1 SSHAT, CDR2 FNYEAQ (reference sequence). The CDR3 is 15 residues long. The CDR3 DNA is TGTGCTAGCAGCTTAGGGACAGGGTCCCAAGAGACCCAGTACTTC. It is translated as CASSLGTGSQETQYF.

The chain joins TRBV5-1 to TRBJ1-5; possibly TRBD1 for D (5 bases). The V end was cut by 0 bases, the J end by 1 base, with 5 bases between. The CDR3 is 14 amino acids. CDR1 is SGHRS, CDR2 YFSETQ, per germline. The CDR3 DNA reads TGCGCCAGCAGCTTGGAGGGGAGCAATCAGCCCCAGCATTTT. The encoded protein is CASSLEGSNQPQHF.

The V and J genes are TRBV9 and TRBJ2-5; 11 nucleotides align to TRBD1. Germline lookup yields CDR1 SGDLS and CDR2 YYNGEE. J gave up 5 bases and V 4 bases, and 10 bases lay outside the gene matches. The CDR3 consists of 16 residues. The CDR3 reads CASSTLGQGALETQYF. The CDR3 region has the DNA TGTGCCAGCAGCACCCTAGGACAGGGGGCTTTGGAGACCCAGTACTTC.

The chain recombines TRBV19 with TRBJ1-1; possible D gene TRBD1, 5 bases. Trimming cost V 1 base and J 11 bases, with 17 bases left between them. The CDR3 extends over 14 amino acids. Germline CDR1 and CDR2: LNHDA and SQIVND (reference sequence). The CDR3, as DNA: TGTGCCAGTAGTATAGGGGGCCGGGGGTCGTCGGCTTTCTTT. Residues: CASSIGGRGSSAFF. Looking up the rest from reference TRBV19 and TRBJ1-1 gives the full variable domain: DGGITQSPKYLFRKEGQNVTLSCEQNLNHDAMYWYRQDPGQGLRLIYYSQIVNDFQKGDIAEGYSVSREKKESFPLTVTSAQKNPTAFYLCASSIGGRGSSAFFGQGTRLTVV.

The chain has TRBV2 and TRBJ1-1; D is possibly TRBD1 (5 bases). The CDR3 is 14 amino acids. Germline V gene sequence: CDR1 SNHLY, CDR2 FYNNEI. The germline V and J ends were trimmed by 7 bases and 0 bases, with 12 bases remaining between them. The CDR3 sequence: CASISREMNTEAFF. The CDR3 nucleotides are TGTGCCAGCATTTCCAGGGAGATGAACACTGAAGCTTTCTTT.

The chain uses TRBV7-9 and TRBJ2-1; D may match TRBD1 or TRBD2 (5 bases each). The CDR3 extends over 17 amino acids. Germline values: CDR1 SEHNR, CDR2 FQNEAQ (reference sequence). Deletions cut 4 bases from V and 0 bases from J, with 16 bases between. The CDR3 spells CASSSLGDRFSYNEQFF. The CDR3 DNA is TGTGCCAGCAGCTCACTAGGGGACCGTTTCTCCTACAATGAGCAGTTCTTC.

The V gene is TRBV6-6, the J gene TRBJ2-4; TRBD2 might be the D (5 bases). The germline CDR1 and CDR2 sequences are MNHNY and SVGAGI (reference sequence). The CDR3 totals 14 residues. Trimming left V 4 bases short and J 0 bases short, with 7 bases between. This chain's CDR3 is CASSSSLAKNIQYF. The CDR3 coding sequence is TGTGCCAGCAGTTCTAGCCTAGCCAAAAACATTCAGTACTTC.

This clone was detected a few times. The chain uses TRBV27 and TRBJ2-7; D ambiguous. In germline, CDR1 is MNHEY, CDR2 SMNVEV (reference sequence). CDR3 length equals 20 residues. V was pared by 5 bases and J by 3 bases, with 32 bases between. CDR3 sequence: CASSTWMRGRYSVGFYEQYF. CDR3 DNA: TGTGCCAGCAGTACCTGGATGCGAGGTCGTTACTCAGTGGGGTTCTACGAGCAGTACTTC.

This clone occurred a few times. The gene calls are TRBV4-1 and TRBJ2-7; 8 positions agree with TRBD1. The CDR3 runs to 17 residues. CDR1 and CDR2 from the germline V gene are MGHRA and YSYEKL. J gave up 4 bases and V 1 base, and 12 bases lay outside the gene matches. The CDR3 DNA is TGCGCCAGCAGCCAAGTTATAGGACAGGGTATTGGGTACGAGCAGTACTTC. Its protein product is CASSQVIGQGIGYEQYF.

For this clone: Other DNA sequences from this sample encode an identical CDR3 as well. The chain recombines TRBV7-3 with TRBJ1-2, with D perhaps matching TRBD1 (6 bases). The CDR3 is 15 amino acids. Germline CDR1 is SGHTA and CDR2 is FQGTGA. V lost 5 bases, J lost 4 bases, and 17 bases lay in between. The CDR3 coding sequence is TGTGCCAGCAGCCCCACCCCGGGGGGGGCCTATGGCTACACCTTC. As protein: CASSPTPGGAYGYTF.

V usage is TRBV9 and J usage is TRBJ2-5, with 13 bases that match TRBD2. V shed 3 bases and J 4 bases; nucleotides not matched to a gene: 3. The CDR3 totals 15 residues. CDR1 and CDR2 from the germline V gene are SGDLS and YYNGEE. This CDR3 is CASSETSGGLETQYF. The DNA of the CDR3 is TGTGCCAGCAGCGAGACTAGCGGGGGGCTAGAGACCCAGTACTTC.

This chain joins TRBV27 and TRBJ1-3; 7 nucleotides line up with TRBD1. This CDR3 spans 13 amino acids. In germline, CDR1 is MNHEY, CDR2 SMNVEV (reference sequence). Trimming cost V 5 bases and J 4 bases; bases outside gene matches: 2. The CDR3: CASSRGGGNTIYF. Here the CDR3 DNA reads TGTGCCAGCAGTAGAGGGGGCGGAAACACCATATATTTT.